These T cell receptor beta chains were read from a single sample in a study of shared clonotypes between healthy human individuals. Only in-frame clones appear in the TCRdb table, and some are missing; sequencing was by immunoSEQ multiplex PCR. Among 2 million or so clones listed, approximately 95% were seen once. The sequenced material came from naive CD4+ T cells sorted from blood. These TCRs come from a man younger than 30 in good health. The CDR3 runs from the conserved cysteine through the conserved F or W. The D gene is left open where the match is weak. Where a row states a size, it is once, few, many or the class of an expanded clone; other rows omit it.

cdr3_nt | cdr3_aa | d_call | v_call | clone_size | j_call
TGTGCCACCAGCAGAGGGACAGGGGGCCGTAGCAATCAGCCCCAGCATTTT | CATSRGTGGRSNQPQHF | TRBD1 | TRBV15 | NA | TRBJ1-5
TGCGCCAGCAGGTTAGCGGGAGGCTCCTACAATGAGCAGTTCTTC | CASRLAGGSYNEQFF | TRBD2 | TRBV10-2 | NA | TRBJ2-1
TGTGCCAGCAGTCCCCTGGGACAGGTCTCTGGAAACACCATATATTTT | CASSPLGQVSGNTIYF | TRBD1 | TRBV27 | NA | TRBJ1-3
TGCGCCAGCAGCTTTAGCGGGGGGGCGGGAAATGAGCAGTTCTTC | CASSFSGGAGNEQFF | TRBD2 | TRBV4-1 | NA | TRBJ2-1
TGTGCCAGTAGTGTGGGACAGTCAAACACCGGGGAGCTGTTTTTT | CASSVGQSNTGELFF | TRBD1 | TRBV19 | NA | TRBJ2-2
TGTGCCTGGAGTAAGCGGCCGTTCGTCTATGGCTACACCTTC | CAWSKRPFVYGYTF | NA | TRBV30 | NA | TRBJ1-2
TGTGCCAGCAGCCCTGATGGGAACTATGGCTACACCTTC | CASSPDGNYGYTF | NA | TRBV11-2 | many | TRBJ1-2
TGTGCCAGCAGCTTGGGAGGAGGGGCGCCGGGCGAAAAACTGTTTTTT | CASSLGGGAPGEKLFF | NA | TRBV5-6 | NA | TRBJ1-4
TGTGCCAGCAGTTTCCATAGGACAGGGAACCCCACCGGGGAGCTGTTTTTC | CASSFHRTGNPTGELFF | TRBD1 | TRBV27 | NA | TRBJ2-2
TGTGCCAGCCGCAGTCAGGGAAACTATGGCTACACCTTC | CASRSQGNYGYTF | NA | TRBV27 | NA | TRBJ1-2
TGCGCCAGCAGTGGTCCCGGGACAGGGGACCATGAGCAGTTCTTC | CASSGPGTGDHEQFF | TRBD1 | TRBV10-2 | NA | TRBJ2-1
TGCGCCAGCAGCGAGGGACAGGGTGGTGAAAAACTGTTTTTT | CASSEGQGGEKLFF | TRBD1 | TRBV5-1 | NA | TRBJ1-4
TGCGCCAGCAGCCCCTCAAAGTCCCCAAAGAACACTGAAGCTTTCTTT | CASSPSKSPKNTEAFF | NA | TRBV4-1 | NA | TRBJ1-1
TGTGCCAGCAGCTTCCCCAGGGGGGAAAGGGCAACTAATGAAAAACTGTTTTTT | CASSFPRGERATNEKLFF | TRBD1 | TRBV7-8 | NA | TRBJ1-4
TGTGCCAGCAGGTTGGGAGGGCAGGGCTATGGCTACACCTTC | CASRLGGQGYGYTF | NA | TRBV25-1 | NA | TRBJ1-2
TGCGCCAGCAGCGTAACTAGCGGGAGGGATACGCAGTATTTT | CASSVTSGRDTQYF | TRBD2 | TRBV5-1 | NA | TRBJ2-3
TGTGCCAGCTCACAAACTAGCGGTGACTCCTACGAGCAGTACTTC | CASSQTSGDSYEQYF | TRBD2 | TRBV18 | NA | TRBJ2-7
TGTGCCAGCAGCCCCCGACAGGGGAGGAATGAGCAGTTCTTC | CASSPRQGRNEQFF | TRBD1 | TRBV7-2 | NA | TRBJ2-1
TGTGCCAGCTCACCACCCGGGCAGGGACCTAATTCTAACTATGGCTACACCTTC | CASSPPGQGPNSNYGYTF | NA | TRBV18 | NA | TRBJ1-2
TGTGCCAGCTCACCACCGAGGACAGGGATCCACGAGCAGTACTTC | CASSPPRTGIHEQYF | TRBD1 | TRBV18 | NA | TRBJ2-7
TGTGCCAGTAAGCAGGGGCCGGGTGGCTACACCTTC | CASKQGPGGYTF | NA | TRBV19 | NA | TRBJ1-2
TGTGCCAGCAGCGTGGGGACTAGCCTCAACACAGATACGCAGTATTTT | CASSVGTSLNTDTQYF | TRBD2 | TRBV9 | once | TRBJ2-3
TGCGCCAGCAGCCAAGATGGACAGGGCTCTGGTGGCTACACCTTC | CASSQDGQGSGGYTF | TRBD1 | TRBV4-1 | NA | TRBJ1-2
TGCGCCAGCAGCTTGGGGGGCAGCGGCACAGATACGCAGTATTTT | CASSLGGSGTDTQYF | NA | TRBV5-1 | NA | TRBJ2-3
TGCGCCAGCAGCTTTCATCCCTCCTCGGGTAATTCACCCCTCCACTTT | CASSFHPSSGNSPLHF | NA | TRBV5-1 | NA | TRBJ1-6
TGCGCCAGCAGCCAGAGAATCGGCTATGGCTACACCTTC | CASSQRIGYGYTF | NA | TRBV4-1 | NA | TRBJ1-2
TGTGCCAGCAGCGTAGATTCGGGGGGCGGTAGCTCCTACGAGCAGTACTTC | CASSVDSGGGSSYEQYF | NA | TRBV9 | NA | TRBJ2-7
TGTGCCAGCAGGCAGGGGGCCGGGGAGCTGTTTTTT | CASRQGAGELFF | TRBD1 | TRBV2 | once | TRBJ2-2
TGTGCCAGCAGTTTAAGGGCGGGGACCTACAATGAGCAGTTCTTC | CASSLRAGTYNEQFF | NA | TRBV27 | NA | TRBJ2-1